This T cell receptor beta chain is drawn from a study of T cells in Graves' hyperthyroidism and ophthalmopathy. Broader study findings: Onset of ophthalmopathy came a median roughly 6 months after the model predicted it.

V lost 5 bases, J lost 8 bases, and 13 bases stayed unmatched. In germline, CDR1 is GTSNPN, CDR2 SVGIG (reference sequence). The CDR3 totals 15 residues. From RNA transcripts, TCR beta CDR3 regions were amplified. The HTBI primer set was used in a first-round RT-PCR of the TCR CDR3. TCRdb re-analysed the multiplex PCR reads in MiXCR, keeping a single row per CDR3 protein. Among roughly 380,000 distinct CDR3 sequences listed, approximately 14% were seen once. Comment on this clonotype: Its specificity is not known.

The TCR originated in a woman aged 60-75 years with Graves' hyperthyroidism. Sequencing input: blood. The rearrangement joins TRBV30 to TRBJ2-3; 10 nucleotides agree with TRBD2. In nucleotides, the CDR3 is TGTGCCTGGGGTGGAGCTAGCGGGAGTGCGGGTACGCAGTATTTT. It codes for CAWGGASGSAGTQYF.